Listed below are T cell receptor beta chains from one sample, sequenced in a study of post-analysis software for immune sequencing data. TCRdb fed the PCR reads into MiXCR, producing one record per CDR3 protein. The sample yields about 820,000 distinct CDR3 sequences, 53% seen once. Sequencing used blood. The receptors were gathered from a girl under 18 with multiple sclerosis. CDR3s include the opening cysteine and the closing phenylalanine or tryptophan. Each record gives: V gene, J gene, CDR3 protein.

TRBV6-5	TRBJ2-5	CASSLSLGSQETQYF
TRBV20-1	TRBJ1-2	CSASERHHRNYGYTF
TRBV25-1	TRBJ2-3	CASSGSSGRTDTQYF
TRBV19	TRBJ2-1	CASSTSAVYNEQFF
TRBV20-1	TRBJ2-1	CSARRTRAYNEQFF
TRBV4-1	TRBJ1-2	CASSRLHGQGDGYTF
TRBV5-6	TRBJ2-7	CASSFGTGQGSYGQYF
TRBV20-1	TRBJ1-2	CSLAQGLGGYTF
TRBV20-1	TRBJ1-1	CSARRGLAANTEAFF
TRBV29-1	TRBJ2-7	CSVARDRGNNEQYF
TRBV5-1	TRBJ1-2	CASSSGTDSYGYTF
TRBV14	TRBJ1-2	CASSQRPAGGYTF
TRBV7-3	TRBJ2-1	CASSSTGTSGGPSYNEQFF
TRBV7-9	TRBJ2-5	CASSLRTRRRETQYF
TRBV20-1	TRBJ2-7	CSASPTQIFYEQYF
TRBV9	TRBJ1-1	CASSQTGPGNTEAFF
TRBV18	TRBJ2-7	CASHSGAPYEQYF
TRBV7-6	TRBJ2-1	CASSLARASGASNEQFF
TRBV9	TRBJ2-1	CASSAGTNGYNEQFF
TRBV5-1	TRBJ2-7	CASSLARRTSGRNEQYF
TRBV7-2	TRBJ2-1	CASSLAQLPYNEQFF
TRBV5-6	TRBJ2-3	CASRPPGLAGTDTQYF